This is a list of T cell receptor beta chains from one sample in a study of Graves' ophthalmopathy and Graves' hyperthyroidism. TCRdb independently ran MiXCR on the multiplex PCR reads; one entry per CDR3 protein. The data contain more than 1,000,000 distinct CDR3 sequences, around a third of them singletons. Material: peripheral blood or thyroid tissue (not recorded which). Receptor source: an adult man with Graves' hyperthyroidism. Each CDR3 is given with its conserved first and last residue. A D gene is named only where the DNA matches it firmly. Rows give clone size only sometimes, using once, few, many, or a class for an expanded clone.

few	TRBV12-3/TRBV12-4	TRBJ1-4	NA	TGTGCCAGCAGCCCAAGACGGGGGACGGAAAAACTGTTTTTT	CASSPRRGTEKLFF
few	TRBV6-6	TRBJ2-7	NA	TGTGCCAGCAGTTACCAGGGCAGGGCCTACGAGCAGTACTTC	CASSYQGRAYEQYF
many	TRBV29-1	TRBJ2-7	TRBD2	TGCAGCGTTGAGGGACTAGCGGGATCCTACGAGCAGTACTTC	CSVEGLAGSYEQYF
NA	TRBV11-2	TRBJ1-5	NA	TGTGCCAGCAGTGGGACCAAACCGGGATCTAATCAGCCCCAGCATTTT	CASSGTKPGSNQPQHF
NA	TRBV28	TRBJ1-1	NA	TGTGCCAGCGACGACAGTAACACTGAAGCTTTCTTT	CASDDSNTEAFF
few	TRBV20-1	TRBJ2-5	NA	TGCAGTGCTAGAGAGTATTCGGCAGAACTCCAAGAGACCCAGTACTTC	CSAREYSAELQETQYF
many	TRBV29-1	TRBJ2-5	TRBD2	TGCAGCGTTGAAGGGACTAGCGGGACCCAGTACTTC	CSVEGTSGTQYF
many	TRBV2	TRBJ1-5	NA	TGTGCCAGCGTGGACGGGGGCAATCAGCCCCAGCATTTT	CASVDGGNQPQHF
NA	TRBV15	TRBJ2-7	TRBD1	TGTGCCACCAGCAGCCTTATCCCCCCGGGACAGGGGTCATACGAGCAGTACTTC	CATSSLIPPGQGSYEQYF
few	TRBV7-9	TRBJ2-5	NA	TGTGCCAGCAGCTTAGAGCGCAATCAGCCCCAGTACTTC	CASSLERNQPQYF
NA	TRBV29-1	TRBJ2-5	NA	TGCAGCGTTTTCGCAGTTAAGGAGACCCAGTACTTC	CSVFAVKETQYF
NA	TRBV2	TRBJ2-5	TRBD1	TGTGCCAGCAATCCTTCCGGGACAGGGGTGTTC	CASNPSGTGVF
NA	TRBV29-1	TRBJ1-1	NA	TGCAGCGTTTCGACCGGAACCGGGGAGAACACTGAAGCTTTCTTT	CSVSTGTGENTEAFF
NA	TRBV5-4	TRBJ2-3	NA	TGTGCCAGCAGCAGGGACAGCACAGATACGCAGTATTTT	CASSRDSTDTQYF
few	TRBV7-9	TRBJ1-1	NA	TGTGCCAGCAGCATAGACAGAGAGAACACTGAAGCTTTCTTT	CASSIDRENTEAFF
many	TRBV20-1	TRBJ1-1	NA	TGCAGTGCTAGCAAAACAGGGAGGAACACTGAAGCTTTCTTT	CSASKTGRNTEAFF
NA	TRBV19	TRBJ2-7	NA	TGTGCTAGAGTAGGGAACGTCTACGAGCAGTACTTC	CARVGNVYEQYF
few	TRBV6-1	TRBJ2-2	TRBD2	TGTGCCAGCAGTTTCGAAATGACTAGCGGGAGTCCTTTGAAGCTGTTTTTT	CASSFEMTSGSPLKLFF